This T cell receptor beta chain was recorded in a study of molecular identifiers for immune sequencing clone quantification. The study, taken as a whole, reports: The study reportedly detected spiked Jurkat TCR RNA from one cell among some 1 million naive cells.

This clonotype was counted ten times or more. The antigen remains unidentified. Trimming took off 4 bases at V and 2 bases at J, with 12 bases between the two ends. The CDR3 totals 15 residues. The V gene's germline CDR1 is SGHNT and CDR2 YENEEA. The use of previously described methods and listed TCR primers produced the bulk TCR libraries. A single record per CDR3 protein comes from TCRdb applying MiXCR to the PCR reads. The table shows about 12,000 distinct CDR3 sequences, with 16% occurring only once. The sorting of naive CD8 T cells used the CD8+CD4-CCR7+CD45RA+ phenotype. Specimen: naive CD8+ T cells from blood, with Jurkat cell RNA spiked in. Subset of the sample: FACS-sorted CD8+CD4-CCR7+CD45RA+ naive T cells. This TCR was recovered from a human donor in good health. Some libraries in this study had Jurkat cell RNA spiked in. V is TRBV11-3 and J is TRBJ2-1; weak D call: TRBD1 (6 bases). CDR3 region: CASSSMDRPYNEQFF. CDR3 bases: TGTGCCAGCAGCTCAATGGACAGACCCTACAATGAGCAGTTCTTC.